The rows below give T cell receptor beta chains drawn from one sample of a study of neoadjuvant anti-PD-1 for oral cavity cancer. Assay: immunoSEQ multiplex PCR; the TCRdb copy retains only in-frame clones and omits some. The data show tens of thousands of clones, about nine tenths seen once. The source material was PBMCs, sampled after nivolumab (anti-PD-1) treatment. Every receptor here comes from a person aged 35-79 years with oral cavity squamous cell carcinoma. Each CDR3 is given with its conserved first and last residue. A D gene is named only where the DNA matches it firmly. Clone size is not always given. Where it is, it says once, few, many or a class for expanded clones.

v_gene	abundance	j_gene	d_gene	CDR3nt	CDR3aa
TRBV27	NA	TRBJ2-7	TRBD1	TGTGCCAGCAGTTTAAAGGGGGCCCCCCTCGCCGAGCAGTACTTC	CASSLKGAPLAEQYF
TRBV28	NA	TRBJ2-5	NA	TGTGCCAGCAGTTCCGGGACTCCCACGGAGACCCAGTACTTC	CASSSGTPTETQYF
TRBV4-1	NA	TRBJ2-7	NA	TGCGCCAGCAGCCAGGGTGGCCGAGCCTACGAGCAGTACTTC	CASSQGGRAYEQYF
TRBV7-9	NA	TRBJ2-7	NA	TGTGCCAGCAGCTTAATCTCAAGCTCCTACGAGCAGTACTTC	CASSLISSSYEQYF
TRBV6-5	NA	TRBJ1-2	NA	TGTGCCAGCAGTTACTCGAGGGTAGGGGGATATGGCTACACCTTC	CASSYSRVGGYGYTF
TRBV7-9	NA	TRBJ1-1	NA	TGTGCCAGCAGCTTAAATCGATGGGAGGGGAACACTGAAGCTTTCTTT	CASSLNRWEGNTEAFF
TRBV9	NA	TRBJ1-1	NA	TGTGCCAGCAGCGGTTACCGGGACACTGAAGCTTTCTTT	CASSGYRDTEAFF
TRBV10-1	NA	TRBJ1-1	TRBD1	TGCGCCAGCAGTGCCGAAAACAGGGGGTACACTGAAGCTTTCTTT	CASSAENRGYTEAFF
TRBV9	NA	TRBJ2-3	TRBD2	TGTGCCAGCAGCGTAGTTATCGGGGGGAGCACAGATACGCAGTATTTT	CASSVVIGGSTDTQYF
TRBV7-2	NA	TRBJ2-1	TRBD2	TGTGCCAGCAGCCCCGAAGGACTAGCGGGAAAGGCGTACAATGAGCAGTTCTTC	CASSPEGLAGKAYNEQFF
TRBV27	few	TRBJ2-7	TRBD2	TGTGCCAGCAGTTGGGGCAGGGAGGGCGAGCAGTACTTC	CASSWGREGEQYF
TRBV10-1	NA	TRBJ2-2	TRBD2	TGCGCCAGCAGTATTGGACTAGCGGGGTCCGGGGAGCTGTTTTTT	CASSIGLAGSGELFF
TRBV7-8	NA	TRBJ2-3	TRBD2	TGTGCCAGCAGCTTAGTCGGGGGGGGCCGGCGGGATACGCAGTATTTT	CASSLVGGGRRDTQYF
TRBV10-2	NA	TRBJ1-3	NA	TGCGCCAGCCAAGCCTCCGGAGGGGCCTCTGGAAACACCATATATTTT	CASQASGGASGNTIYF
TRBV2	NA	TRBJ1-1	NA	TGTGCCAGCAGTCTCGGGACTCCTAACACTGAAGCTTTCTTT	CASSLGTPNTEAFF
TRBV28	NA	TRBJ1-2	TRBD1	TGTGCCAGCAGTTTACCTGGGGACAGGGGAGGCTATGGCTACACCTTC	CASSLPGDRGGYGYTF
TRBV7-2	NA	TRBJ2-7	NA	TGTGCCAGCAGCTTAGCCCCGGGACTCTACGAGCAGTACTTC	CASSLAPGLYEQYF
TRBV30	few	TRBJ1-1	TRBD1	TGTGCCTGGAGTGTACAGGGGGACACTGAAGCTTTCTTT	CAWSVQGDTEAFF
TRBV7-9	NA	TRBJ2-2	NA	TGTGCCAGCAGCCCCCCGGCACAGGGATATACCGGGGAGCTGTTTTTT	CASSPPAQGYTGELFF
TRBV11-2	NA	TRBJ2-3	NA	TGTGCCAGCAGCCGTAGGTTAGGGCTGCCAGTAAGCACAGATACGCAGTATTTT	CASSRRLGLPVSTDTQYF
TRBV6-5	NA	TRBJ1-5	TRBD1	TGTGCCAGCAGTTACGCGACAGGGGTTCAGCCCCAGCATTTT	CASSYATGVQPQHF
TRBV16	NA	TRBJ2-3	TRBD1	TGTGCCAGCAGCCAATCTGTTTTCGGGTTAGTTCGACAGGGCCTTAGCACAGATACGCAGTATTTT	CASSQSVFGLVRQGLSTDTQYF
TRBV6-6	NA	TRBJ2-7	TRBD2	TGTGCCAGCAGTTCTAGCGGGGGAGCTAACGAGCAGTACTTC	CASSSSGGANEQYF
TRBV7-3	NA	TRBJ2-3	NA	TGTGCCAGCAGCTACGGCGGGATAGATACGCAGTATTTT	CASSYGGIDTQYF
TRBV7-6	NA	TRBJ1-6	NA	TGTGCCAGCAGCTTGGACACGAGCTCCTATAATTCACCCCTCCACTTT	CASSLDTSSYNSPLHF
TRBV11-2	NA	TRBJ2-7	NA	TGTGCCAGCAGCTTCCTTACAGGGTACGAGCAGTACTTC	CASSFLTGYEQYF
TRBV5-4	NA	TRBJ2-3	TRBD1	TGTGCCAGCAGCTTGGGGAGAGACAGGGGCACAGATACGCAGTATTTT	CASSLGRDRGTDTQYF
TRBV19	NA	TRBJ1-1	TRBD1	TGTGCCAGTAGTCCTCAGGGGGCCTCGGGGACTGAAGCTTTCTTT	CASSPQGASGTEAFF
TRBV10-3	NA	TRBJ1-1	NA	TGTGCGGGCAGGACAGTCCAAAACACTGAAGCTTTCTTT	CAGRTVQNTEAFF
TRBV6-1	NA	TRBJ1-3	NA	TGTGCCAGCAGTGATCGACCTTGGGCCGGAAACACCATATATTTT	CASSDRPWAGNTIYF
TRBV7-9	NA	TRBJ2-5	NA	TGTGCCAGCAGCTTAGCAAACCCGGGACTCCGTCAAGAGACCCAGTACTTC	CASSLANPGLRQETQYF
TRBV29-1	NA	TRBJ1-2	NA	TGCAGCGTTGAGATTTTCGACGGGTCAGATGGCTACACCTTC	CSVEIFDGSDGYTF
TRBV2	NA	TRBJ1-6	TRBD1	TGTGCCAGCGGTGGCAGGGGGTATTCACCCCTCCACTTT	CASGGRGYSPLHF
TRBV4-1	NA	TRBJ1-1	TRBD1	TGCGCCAGCAGCCAAGGCCTAATCAGGGGGTTCACTGAAGCTTTCTTT	CASSQGLIRGFTEAFF
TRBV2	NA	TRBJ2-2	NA	TGTGCCAGCAAAAAAGGGACGACTTTCGGCACCGGGGAGCTGTTTTTT	CASKKGTTFGTGELFF
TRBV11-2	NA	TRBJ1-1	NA	TGTGCCAGCAGCTTATCTGACTGGAACACTGAAGCTTTCTTT	CASSLSDWNTEAFF
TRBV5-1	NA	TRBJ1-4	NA	TGCGCCAGCAGCTTGGCCCAGAGGACTAATGAAAAACTGTTTTTT	CASSLAQRTNEKLFF
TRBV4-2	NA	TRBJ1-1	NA	TGTGCCAGCAGCCAAGAACTTCGGCAGGGTACTGAAGCTTTCTTT	CASSQELRQGTEAFF
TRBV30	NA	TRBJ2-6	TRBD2	TGTGCCTGGACCTCCTCACAGCGGGAGTATAGGCTGGGAGGGGCCAACGTCCTGACTTTC	CAWTSSQREYRLGGANVLTF
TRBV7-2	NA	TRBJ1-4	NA	TGTGCCAGCAGCCTTCCCAGGGTGGGCGAAAAACTGTTTTTT	CASSLPRVGEKLFF
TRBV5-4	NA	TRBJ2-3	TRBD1	TGTGCCAGCAGCTTGAGACAGGGCGATACGCAGTATTTT	CASSLRQGDTQYF
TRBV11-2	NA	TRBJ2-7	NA	TGTGCCAGCAGCTGGCCAGGAGTGGCCTACGAGCAGTACTTC	CASSWPGVAYEQYF
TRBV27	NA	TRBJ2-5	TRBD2	TGTGCCAGCAGTTTATCGTTTAGCGGGATGAGAGTTGGGGAGACCCAGTACTTC	CASSLSFSGMRVGETQYF
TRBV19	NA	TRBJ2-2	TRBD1	TGTGCCAGTAGTAGACGACAGGGGGATGGCGGGGAGCTGTTTTTT	CASSRRQGDGGELFF
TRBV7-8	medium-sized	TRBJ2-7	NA	TGTGCCAGCAGCCCTAGGCGCCAGAGCTCCTACGAGCAGTACTTC	CASSPRRQSSYEQYF
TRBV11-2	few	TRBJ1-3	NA	TGTGCCAGCAGCTTATGGGGGGTCGGAAACACCATATATTTT	CASSLWGVGNTIYF
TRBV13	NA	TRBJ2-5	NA	TGTGCCAGCAGCCCCAGTGGTAGGGAGACCCAGTACTTC	CASSPSGRETQYF
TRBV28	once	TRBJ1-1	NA	TGTGCCAGCACCCTCGGACCGGGCACTGAAGCTTTCTTT	CASTLGPGTEAFF
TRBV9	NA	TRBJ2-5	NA	TGTGCCAGCATCGCCTTGGGGCGTGGGCAAGAGACCCAGTACTTC	CASIALGRGQETQYF
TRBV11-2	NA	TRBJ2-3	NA	TGTGCCAGCAGCTTATCGGGAGATACGCAGTATTTT	CASSLSGDTQYF